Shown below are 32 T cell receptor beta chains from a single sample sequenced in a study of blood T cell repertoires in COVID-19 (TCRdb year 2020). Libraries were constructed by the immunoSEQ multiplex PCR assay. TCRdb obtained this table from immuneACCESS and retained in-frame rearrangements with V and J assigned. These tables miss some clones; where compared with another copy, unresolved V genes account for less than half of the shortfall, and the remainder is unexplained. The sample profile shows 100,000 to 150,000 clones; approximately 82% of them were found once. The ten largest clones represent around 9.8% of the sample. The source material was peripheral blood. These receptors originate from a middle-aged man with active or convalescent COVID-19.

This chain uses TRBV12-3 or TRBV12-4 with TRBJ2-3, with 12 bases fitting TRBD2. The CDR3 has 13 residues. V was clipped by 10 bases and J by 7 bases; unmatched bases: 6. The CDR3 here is CATRLAGAHTQYF. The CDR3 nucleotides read TGTGCCACCCGACTAGCGGGGGCCCATACGCAGTATTTT.

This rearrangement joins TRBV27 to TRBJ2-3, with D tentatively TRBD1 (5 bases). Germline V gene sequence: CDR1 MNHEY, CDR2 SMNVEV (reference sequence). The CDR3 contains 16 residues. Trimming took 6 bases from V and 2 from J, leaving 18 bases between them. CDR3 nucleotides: TGTGCCAGCAGCTTGGGGCCGTTTTCTTACACAGATACGCAGTATTTT. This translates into CASSLGPFSYTDTQYF.

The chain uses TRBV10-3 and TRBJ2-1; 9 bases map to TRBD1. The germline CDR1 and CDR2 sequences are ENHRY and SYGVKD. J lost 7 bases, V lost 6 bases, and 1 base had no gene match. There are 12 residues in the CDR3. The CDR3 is CAIRQGANEQFF. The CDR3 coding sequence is TGTGCCATCAGACAGGGGGCGAATGAGCAGTTCTTC.

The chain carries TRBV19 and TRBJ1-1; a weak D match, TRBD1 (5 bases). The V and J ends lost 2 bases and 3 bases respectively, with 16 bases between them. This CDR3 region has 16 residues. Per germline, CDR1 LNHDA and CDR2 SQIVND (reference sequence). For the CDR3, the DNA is TGTGCCAGTAGTATACTGGCAGGATTAGGGGACACTGAAGCTTTCTTT. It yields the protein CASSILAGLGDTEAFF.

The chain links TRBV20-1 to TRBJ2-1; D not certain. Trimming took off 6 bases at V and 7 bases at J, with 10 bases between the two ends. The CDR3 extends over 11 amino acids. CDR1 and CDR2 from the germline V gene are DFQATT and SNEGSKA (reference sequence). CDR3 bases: TGCAGTGCAATCGACTTGAATGAGCAGTTCTTC. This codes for CSAIDLNEQFF.

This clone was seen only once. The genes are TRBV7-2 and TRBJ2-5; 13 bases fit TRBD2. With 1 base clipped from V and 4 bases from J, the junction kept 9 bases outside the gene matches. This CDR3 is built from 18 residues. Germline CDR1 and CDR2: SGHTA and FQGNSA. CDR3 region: CASSLGTTSGGRRETQYF. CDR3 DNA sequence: TGTGCCAGCAGCTTAGGGACGACTAGCGGGGGGAGGAGAGAGACCCAGTACTTC. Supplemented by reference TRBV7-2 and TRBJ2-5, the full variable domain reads GAGVSQSPSNKVTEKGKDVELRCDPISGHTALYWYRQSLGQGLEFLIYFQGNSAPDKSGLPSDRFSAERTGGSVSTLTIQRTQQEDSAVYLCASSLGTTSGGRRETQYFGPGTRLLVL.

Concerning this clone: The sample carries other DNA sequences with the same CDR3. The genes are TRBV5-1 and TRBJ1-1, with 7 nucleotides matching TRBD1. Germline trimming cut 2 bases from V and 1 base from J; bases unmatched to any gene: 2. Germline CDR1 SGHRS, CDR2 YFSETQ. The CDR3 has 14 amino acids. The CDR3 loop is CASSLQGRNTEAFF. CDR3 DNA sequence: TGCGCCAGCAGCTTACAGGGGAGGAACACTGAAGCTTTCTTT.

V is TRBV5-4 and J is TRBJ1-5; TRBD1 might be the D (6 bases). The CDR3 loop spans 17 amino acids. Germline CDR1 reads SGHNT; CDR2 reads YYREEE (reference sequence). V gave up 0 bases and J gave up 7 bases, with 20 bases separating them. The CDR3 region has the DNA TGTGCCAGCAGCTTGGGTGGTACAGGGCGAACGGAACAGCCCCAGCATTTT. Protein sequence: CASSLGGTGRTEQPQHF. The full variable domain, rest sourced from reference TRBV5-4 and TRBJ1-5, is ETGVTQSPTHLIKTRGQQVTLRCSSQSGHNTVSWYQQALGQGPQFIFQYYREEENGRGNFPPRFSGLQFPNYSSELNVNALELDDSALYLCASSLGGTGRTEQPQHFGDGTRLSIL.

CDR3 loop: CASSEAGAYNEQFF. In DNA, the CDR3 is TGTGCCAGCAGCGAAGCAGGGGCCTACAATGAGCAGTTCTTC. The J gene is TRBJ2-1, the V gene TRBV27; D possibly corresponds to TRBD1 (6 bases). In germline, CDR1 is MNHEY, CDR2 SMNVEV (reference sequence). This CDR3 spans 14 amino acids. V lost 6 bases, J lost 2 bases, and 11 bases lay in between.

CDR3 nucleotides: TGTGCCAGCAGCGACGGGACTAGCGGGGGAGTTAGCCAAGAGACCCAGTACTTC. Protein sequence: CASSDGTSGGVSQETQYF. The rearrangement links TRBV9 to TRBJ2-5; the match to TRBD2 covers 14 bases. The V gene end was trimmed by 3 bases and the J gene end by 1 base; junction bases not matched to a gene: 8. Per germline, CDR1 SGDLS and CDR2 YYNGEE. This CDR3 comprises 18 residues. The full variable domain, completed using reference TRBV9 and TRBJ2-5, is DSGVTQTPKHLITATGQRVTLRCSPRSGDLSVYWYQQSLDQGLQFLIQYYNGEERAKGNILERFSAQQFPDLHSELNLSSLELGDSALYFCASSDGTSGGVSQETQYFGPGTRLLVL.

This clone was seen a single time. The CDR3 DNA reads as TGCGCCAGCAGCTTGGTCGAGCGGGGGGGAACAGATACGCAGTATTTT. Its translation is CASSLVERGGTDTQYF. This chain connects TRBV5-1 to TRBJ2-3; 10 bases fit TRBD2. The CDR3 length is 16 residues. Germline trimming cut 0 bases from V and 3 bases from J; bases unmatched to any gene: 4. Germline V lookup: CDR1 SGHRS, CDR2 YFSETQ.

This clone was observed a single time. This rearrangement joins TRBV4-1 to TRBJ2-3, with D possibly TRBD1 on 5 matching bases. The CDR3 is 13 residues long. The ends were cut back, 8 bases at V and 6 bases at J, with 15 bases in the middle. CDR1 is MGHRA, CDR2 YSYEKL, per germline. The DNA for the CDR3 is TGCGCCAGCCGACTCGGCTCAGGGGATACGCAGTATTTT. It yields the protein CASRLGSGDTQYF.

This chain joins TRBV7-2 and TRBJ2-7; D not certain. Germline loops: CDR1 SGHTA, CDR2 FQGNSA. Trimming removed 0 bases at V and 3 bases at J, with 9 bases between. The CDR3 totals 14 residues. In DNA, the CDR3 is TGTGCCAGCAGCTTAGCGTTGAACATCTACGAGCAGTACTTC. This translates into CASSLALNIYEQYF.

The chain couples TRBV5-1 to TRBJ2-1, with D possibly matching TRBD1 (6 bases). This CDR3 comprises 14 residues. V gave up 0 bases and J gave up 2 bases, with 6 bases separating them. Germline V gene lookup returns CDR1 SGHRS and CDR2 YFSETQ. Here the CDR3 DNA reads TGCGCCAGCAGCTTGGACAGGGCCTACAATGAGCAGTTCTTC. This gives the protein CASSLDRAYNEQFF.

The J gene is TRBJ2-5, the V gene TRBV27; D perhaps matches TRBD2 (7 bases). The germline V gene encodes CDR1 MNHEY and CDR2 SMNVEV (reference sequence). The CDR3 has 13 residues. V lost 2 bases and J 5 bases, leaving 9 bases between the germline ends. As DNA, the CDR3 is TGTGCCAGCAGTTTAAGGGGGGGGGAGACCCAGTACTTC. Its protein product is CASSLRGGETQYF.

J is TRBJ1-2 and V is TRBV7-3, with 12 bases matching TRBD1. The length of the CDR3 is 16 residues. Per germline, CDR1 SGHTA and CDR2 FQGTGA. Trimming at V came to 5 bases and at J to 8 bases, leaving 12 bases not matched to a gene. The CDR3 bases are TGTGCCAGCAGCGTCTCCGGGACAGGGGGCGTTGGGGGCTACACCTTC. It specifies CASSVSGTGGVGGYTF.

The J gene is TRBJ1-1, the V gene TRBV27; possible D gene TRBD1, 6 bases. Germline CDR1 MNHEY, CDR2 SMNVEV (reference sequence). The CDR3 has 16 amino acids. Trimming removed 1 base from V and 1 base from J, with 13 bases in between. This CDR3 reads CASSLFRTETNTEAFF. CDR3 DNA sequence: TGTGCCAGCAGTTTATTCCGGACAGAGACGAACACTGAAGCTTTCTTT.

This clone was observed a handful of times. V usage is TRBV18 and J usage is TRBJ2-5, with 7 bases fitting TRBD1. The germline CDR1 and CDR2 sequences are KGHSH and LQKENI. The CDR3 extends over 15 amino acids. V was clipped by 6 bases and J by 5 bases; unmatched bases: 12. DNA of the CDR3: TGTGCCAGCTCTCGCCCGACAGGGAAAGCGGAGACCCAGTACTTC. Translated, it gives CASSRPTGKAETQYF.

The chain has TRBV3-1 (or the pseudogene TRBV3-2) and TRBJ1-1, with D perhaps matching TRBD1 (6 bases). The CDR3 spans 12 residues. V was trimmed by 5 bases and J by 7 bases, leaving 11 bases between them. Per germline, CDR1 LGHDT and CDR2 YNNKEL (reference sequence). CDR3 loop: CASSRTVGEAFF. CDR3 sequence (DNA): TGTGCCAGCAGCAGGACAGTAGGTGAAGCTTTCTTT.

CDR3 bases: TGTGCCAGCAACGGGGACAGCACTGAAGCTTTCTTT. Translation: CASNGDSTEAFF. The chain links TRBV2 to TRBJ1-1; TRBD1 matches 7 bases. After removal of 7 bases from V and 4 bases from J, the junction contained 3 bases not matched to a gene. The CDR3 has 12 amino acids. Germline values: CDR1 SNHLY, CDR2 FYNNEI.

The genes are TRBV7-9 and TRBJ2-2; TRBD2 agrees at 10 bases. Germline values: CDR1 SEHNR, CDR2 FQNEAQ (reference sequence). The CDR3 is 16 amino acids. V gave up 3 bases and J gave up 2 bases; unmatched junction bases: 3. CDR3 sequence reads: CASSFSGGINTGELFF. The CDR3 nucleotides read TGTGCCAGCAGCTTTAGCGGGGGGATCAACACCGGGGAGCTGTTTTTT.

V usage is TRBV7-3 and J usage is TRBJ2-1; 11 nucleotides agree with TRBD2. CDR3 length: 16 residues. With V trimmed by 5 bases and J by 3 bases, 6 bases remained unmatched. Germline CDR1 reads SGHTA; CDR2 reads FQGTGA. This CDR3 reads CASSRQGLAGYNEQFF. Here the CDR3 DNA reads TGTGCCAGCAGCAGACAAGGACTAGCGGGCTACAATGAGCAGTTCTTC. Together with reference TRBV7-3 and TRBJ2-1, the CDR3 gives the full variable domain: GAGVSQTPSNKVTEKGKYVELRCDPISGHTALYWYRQSLGQGPEFLIYFQGTGAADDSGLPNDRFFAVRPEGSVSTLKIQRTERGDSAVYLCASSRQGLAGYNEQFFGPGTRLTVL.

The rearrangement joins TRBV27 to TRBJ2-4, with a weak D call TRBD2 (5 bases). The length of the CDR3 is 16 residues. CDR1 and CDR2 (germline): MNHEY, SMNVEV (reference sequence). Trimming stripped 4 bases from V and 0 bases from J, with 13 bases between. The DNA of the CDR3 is TGTGCCAGCAGTTCCCCGGACGGACTAGCCAAAAACATTCAGTACTTC. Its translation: CASSSPDGLAKNIQYF.

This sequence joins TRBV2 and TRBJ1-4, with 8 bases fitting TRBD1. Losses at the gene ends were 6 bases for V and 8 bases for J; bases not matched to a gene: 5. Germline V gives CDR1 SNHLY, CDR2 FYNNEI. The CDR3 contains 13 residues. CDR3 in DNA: TGTGCCAGCAGGGACAGGGTGGGCGAAAAACTGTTTTTT. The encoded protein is CASRDRVGEKLFF.

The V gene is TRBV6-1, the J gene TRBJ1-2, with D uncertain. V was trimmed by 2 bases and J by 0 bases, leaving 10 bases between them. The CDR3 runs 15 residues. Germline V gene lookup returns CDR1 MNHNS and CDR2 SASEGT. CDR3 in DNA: TGTGCCAGCAGTGAACCTGGCGGGCCTAACTATGGCTACACCTTC. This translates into CASSEPGGPNYGYTF.

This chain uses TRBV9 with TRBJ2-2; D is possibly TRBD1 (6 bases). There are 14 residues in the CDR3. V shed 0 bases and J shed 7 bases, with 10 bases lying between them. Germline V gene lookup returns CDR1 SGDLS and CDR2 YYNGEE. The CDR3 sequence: CASSVVGANGELFF. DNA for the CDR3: TGTGCCAGCAGCGTAGTGGGGGCGAACGGGGAGCTGTTTTTT.

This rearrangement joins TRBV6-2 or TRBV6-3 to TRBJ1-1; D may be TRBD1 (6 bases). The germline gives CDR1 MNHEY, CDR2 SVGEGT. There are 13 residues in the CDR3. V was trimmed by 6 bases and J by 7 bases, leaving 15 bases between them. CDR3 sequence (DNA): TGTGCCAGCAGCCGTGCAGGGGCTAGTGAAGCTTTCTTT. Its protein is CASSRAGASEAFF.

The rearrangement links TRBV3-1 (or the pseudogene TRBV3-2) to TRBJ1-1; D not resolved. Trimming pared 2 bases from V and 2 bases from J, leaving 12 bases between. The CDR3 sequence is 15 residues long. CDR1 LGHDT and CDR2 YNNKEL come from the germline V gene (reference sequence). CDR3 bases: TGTGCCAGCAGCCAACGAGGGAATAAAAACACTGAAGCTTTCTTT. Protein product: CASSQRGNKNTEAFF.

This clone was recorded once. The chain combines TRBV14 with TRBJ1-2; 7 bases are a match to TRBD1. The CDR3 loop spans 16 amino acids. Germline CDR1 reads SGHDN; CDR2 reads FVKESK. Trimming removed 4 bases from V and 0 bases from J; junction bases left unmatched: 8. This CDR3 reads CASSRDRQGANYGYTF. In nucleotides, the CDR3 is TGTGCCAGCAGCCGGGATCGACAGGGAGCTAACTATGGCTACACCTTC.

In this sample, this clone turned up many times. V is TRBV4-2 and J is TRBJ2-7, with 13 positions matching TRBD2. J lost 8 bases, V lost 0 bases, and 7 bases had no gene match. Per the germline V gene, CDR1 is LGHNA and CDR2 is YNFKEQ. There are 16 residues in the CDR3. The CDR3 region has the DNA TGTGCCAGCAGCCAAGATCGGACTAGCGGGGGAGTTCAGCAGTACTTC. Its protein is CASSQDRTSGGVQQYF.

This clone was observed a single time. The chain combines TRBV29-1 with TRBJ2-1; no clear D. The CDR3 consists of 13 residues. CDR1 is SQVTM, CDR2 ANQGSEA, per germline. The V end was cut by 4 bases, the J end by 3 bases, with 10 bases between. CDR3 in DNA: TGCAGCGTTGGCGGTCTTCTCTACAATGAGCAGTTCTTC. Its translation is CSVGGLLYNEQFF.

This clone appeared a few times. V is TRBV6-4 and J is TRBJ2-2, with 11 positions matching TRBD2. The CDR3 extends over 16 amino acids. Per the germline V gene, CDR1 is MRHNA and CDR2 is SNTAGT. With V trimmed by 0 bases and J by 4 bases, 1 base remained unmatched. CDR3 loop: CASSDSSGGATGELFF. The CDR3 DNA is TGTGCCAGCAGTGACTCTAGCGGGGGGGCCACCGGGGAGCTGTTTTTT.